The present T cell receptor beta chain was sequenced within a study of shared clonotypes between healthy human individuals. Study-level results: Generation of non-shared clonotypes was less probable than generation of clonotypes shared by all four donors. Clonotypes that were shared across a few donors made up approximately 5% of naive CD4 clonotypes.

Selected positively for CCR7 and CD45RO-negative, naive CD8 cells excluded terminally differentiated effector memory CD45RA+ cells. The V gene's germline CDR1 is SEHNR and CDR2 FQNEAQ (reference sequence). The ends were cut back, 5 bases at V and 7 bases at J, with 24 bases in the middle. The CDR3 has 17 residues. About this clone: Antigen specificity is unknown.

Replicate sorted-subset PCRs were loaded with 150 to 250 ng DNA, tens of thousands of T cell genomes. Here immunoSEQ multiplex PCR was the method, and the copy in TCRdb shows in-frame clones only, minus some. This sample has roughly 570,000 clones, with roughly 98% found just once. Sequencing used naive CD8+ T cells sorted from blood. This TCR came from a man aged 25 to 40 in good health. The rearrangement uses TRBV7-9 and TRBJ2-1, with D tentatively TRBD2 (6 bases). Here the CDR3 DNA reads TGTGCCAGCAGCCTCCCGGGGGTGACACACTACATGAATGAGCAGTTCTTC. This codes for CASSLPGVTHYMNEQFF.